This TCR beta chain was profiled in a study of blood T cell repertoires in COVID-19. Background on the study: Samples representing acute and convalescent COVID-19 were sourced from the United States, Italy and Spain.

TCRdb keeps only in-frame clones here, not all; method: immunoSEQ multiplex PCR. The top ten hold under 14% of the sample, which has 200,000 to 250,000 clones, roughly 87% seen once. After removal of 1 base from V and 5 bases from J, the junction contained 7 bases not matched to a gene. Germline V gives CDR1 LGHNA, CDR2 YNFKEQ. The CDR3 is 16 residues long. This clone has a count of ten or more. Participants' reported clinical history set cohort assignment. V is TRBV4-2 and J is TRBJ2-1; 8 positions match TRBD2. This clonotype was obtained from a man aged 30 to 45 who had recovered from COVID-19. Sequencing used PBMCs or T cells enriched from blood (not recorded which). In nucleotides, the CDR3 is TGTGCCAGCAGCCAAGGGGGCGGGAGGAGGGACAATGAGCAGTTCTTC. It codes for CASSQGGGRRDNEQFF.